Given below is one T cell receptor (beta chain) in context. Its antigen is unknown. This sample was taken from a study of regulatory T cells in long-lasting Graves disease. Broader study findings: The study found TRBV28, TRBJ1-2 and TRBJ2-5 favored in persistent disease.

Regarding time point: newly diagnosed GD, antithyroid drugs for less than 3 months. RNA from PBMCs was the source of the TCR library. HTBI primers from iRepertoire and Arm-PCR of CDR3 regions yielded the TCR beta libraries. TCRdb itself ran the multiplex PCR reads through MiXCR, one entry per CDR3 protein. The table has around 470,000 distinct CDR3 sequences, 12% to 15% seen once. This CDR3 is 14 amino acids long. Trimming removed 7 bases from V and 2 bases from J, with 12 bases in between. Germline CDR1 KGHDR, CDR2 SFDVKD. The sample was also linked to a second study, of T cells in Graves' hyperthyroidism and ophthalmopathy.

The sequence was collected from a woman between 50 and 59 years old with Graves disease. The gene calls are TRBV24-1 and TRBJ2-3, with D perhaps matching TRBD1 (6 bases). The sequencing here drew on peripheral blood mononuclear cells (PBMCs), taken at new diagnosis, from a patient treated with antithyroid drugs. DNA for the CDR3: TGTGCCACCAGCCAGGGGATTTTCACAGATACGCAGTATTTT. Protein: CATSQGIFTDTQYF.